The sequence of this TCR beta chain was determined in a study of preoperative IRX-2 immunotherapy in early breast cancer. This clone appeared a single time. Treatment given: preoperative locoregional IRX-2 cytokine immunotherapy. Preoperative locoregional IRX-2 cytokine immunotherapy was tested in the phase Ib source study. Per the germline V gene, CDR1 is SGHNT and CDR2 is YYREEE (reference sequence). The V and J ends lost 4 bases and 4 bases, in that order; junction bases with no gene match: 10. The CDR3 is made up of 15 amino acids. Sequencing used immunoSEQ multiplex PCR; TCRdb keeps in-frame clones, though not all of them. The profile shows around 25,000 clones, roughly 90% of them singletons.

The chain uses TRBV5-4 and TRBJ2-7; 8 nucleotides match TRBD2. The sample here was tumor tissue, taken after IRX-2 immunotherapy. This sequence originates from a human donor with breast cancer. The CDR3 bases are TGTGCCAGCAGCCCACCGGGGGGGGCAGTGTACGAGCAGTACTTC. It codes for CASSPPGGAVYEQYF.